The source of this T cell receptor beta chain is a study of low-dose radiotherapy and immunotherapy resistance in tumors. At the level of the study: Patients received 300 mg of oral aspirin each day across four cycles, commencing on cycle 1 day 1.

Alpha and beta chains were covered, as first-strand cDNA relied on TRAV- and TRBV-specific primers. TCR amplification ran approximately 22 PCR cycles using constant-region and V-primer adapter primers. TCRdb analysed the reads with MiXCR anew, one entry per CDR3 protein. The table has tens of thousands of distinct CDR3 sequences, 25% seen once; the top ten hold about 6%. With 5 bases clipped from V and 3 bases from J, the junction kept 4 bases outside the gene matches. This CDR3 is built from 14 residues. Per the germline V gene, CDR1 is MDHEN and CDR2 is SYDVKM. Time point reported: before trial treatment. Along with nivolumab and ipilimumab, donors received aspirin, low-dose cyclophosphamide and low-dose radiotherapy. This clonotype has a count of ten or more.

The TCR comes from a male donor with prostate cancer. The chain couples TRBV28 to TRBJ2-3, with 8 bases aligning to TRBD2. The sample was PBMCs, taken before treatment. Here the CDR3 reads CASSTSGATDTQYF. The CDR3 bases are TGTGCCAGCAGTACTAGCGGAGCGACAGATACGCAGTATTTT.